This TCR beta chain emerged from a study of shared clonotypes between healthy human individuals. Study as a whole: Per donor, three plates held CD4 naive cells, three held CD4 memory, two held CD8 naive and one held CD8 memory. Findings and limits, study-wide: Lower generation probabilities were found for non-shared clonotypes than for those shared by all four donors.

The V and J ends lost 4 bases and 1 base respectively, with 15 bases between them. The V gene's germline CDR1 is SGHRS and CDR2 YFSETQ. The CDR3 has 16 residues. Comments on this clone: Its target is unknown.

Genomic DNA belonging to each subset was distributed in equal measure over several immunoSEQ plates. Assay used: immunoSEQ multiplex PCR; TCRdb lists only in-frame clones, some missing. Here the sample spans roughly 1,100,000 clones, roughly 80% being singletons. Sequencing used memory CD4+ T cells sorted from blood. The subset: CD45RA-negative fraction. The chain joins TRBV5-1 to TRBJ1-3; TRBD1 is a possible D gene (6 bases). This receptor was taken from a man younger than 35 in good health. CDR3 loop: CASSPGGQRSGNTIYF. CDR3 DNA sequence: TGCGCCAGCAGCCCGGGAGGACAGCGGTCTGGAAACACCATATATTTT.